The 20 T cell receptor beta chains reported below all come from one sample, sequenced in a study of blood T cells in healthy people across ages. A second PCR of roughly 6 to 12 cycles used a sample-barcoded 5' primer and a J-beta primer mix. Each CDR3 protein gets one entry after TCRdb re-called the 5' RACE reads with MiXCR. The sample has 1.5 million to 2 million distinct CDR3 sequences, around 50% seen once. Sequencing was carried out using blood. All receptors derive from a woman aged 40 to 55 in good health.

The V call is TRBV6-5, the J call TRBJ2-4, with 7 bases lining up with TRBD1. The DNA end favors TRBJ2-7, so the J call may be wrong. The CDR3 spans 12 residues. Germline V lookup: CDR1 MNHEY, CDR2 SVGAGI. This chain's CDR3 is CASNRGGNEQYF. The CDR3 coding sequence is TGTGCCAGCAACAGGGGTGGGAACGAGCAGTACTTC.

The genes are TRBV10-3 and TRBJ1-2; 7 nucleotides match TRBD1. The CDR3 runs to 13 residues. V trimming: 6 bases; J trimming: 6 bases; junction bases outside the gene matches: 7. Per the germline V gene, CDR1 is ENHRY and CDR2 is SYGVKD. The CDR3 coding sequence is TGTGCCATCAGGGACACAGGGGACCATGGCTACACCTTC. This translates into CAIRDTGDHGYTF.

This chain uses TRBV4-3 with TRBJ1-1; perhaps TRBD1 as D (5 bases). Trimming removed 0 bases at V and 7 bases at J, with 12 bases between. Germline lookup yields CDR1 LGHNA and CDR2 YSLEER. The CDR3 sequence is 14 residues long. In DNA form, the CDR3 reads TGCGCCAGCAGCCAAGATACAGGTAACGTTGAAGCTTTCTTT. Encoded protein: CASSQDTGNVEAFF.

The chain carries TRBV7-2 and TRBJ2-5; D unresolved. The CDR3 has 13 amino acids. The V gene's germline CDR1 is SGHTA and CDR2 FQGNSA. V dropped 2 bases and J dropped 5 bases, with 9 bases sitting between them. The CDR3 coding sequence is TGTGCCAGCAGCTTAATCCAGAGGGAGACCCAGTACTTC. It codes for CASSLIQRETQYF. The variable domain in full, completed from reference TRBV7-2 and TRBJ2-5, reads GAGVSQSPSNKVTEKGKDVELRCDPISGHTALYWYRQSLGQGLEFLIYFQGNSAPDKSGLPSDRFSAERTGGSVSTLTIQRTQQEDSAVYLCASSLIQRETQYFGPGTRLLVL.

The V and J genes are TRBV4-2 and TRBJ2-2, with 16 bases fitting TRBD2. Germline CDR1 and CDR2: LGHNA and YNFKEQ. After removal of 2 bases from V and 3 bases from J, the junction contained 6 bases not matched to a gene. The CDR3 runs 19 residues. CDR3 sequence reads: CASSQSGLAGGLDTGELFF. Written as DNA, the CDR3 is TGTGCCAGCAGCCAATCGGGACTAGCGGGGGGGCTAGACACCGGGGAGCTGTTTTTT.

This clonotype came up once. The chain employs TRBV4-1 and TRBJ2-5, with TRBD2 matching 8 bases. Unmatched junction bases numbered 11, after V lost 6 bases and J lost 2 bases. In germline, CDR1 is MGHRA, CDR2 YSYEKL. The CDR3 is made up of 16 amino acids. The CDR3 sequence is CASRAGTRHQQETQYF. CDR3 in DNA: TGCGCCAGCAGAGCAGGGACTAGGCACCAACAAGAGACCCAGTACTTC.

Ten or more counts support this clonotype. The chain has TRBV20-1 and TRBJ1-2; 9 nucleotides agree with TRBD1. The CDR3 runs 15 residues. V lost 5 bases to trimming and J lost 5 bases; unmatched junction nucleotides: 12. Per germline, CDR1 DFQATT and CDR2 SNEGSKA (reference sequence). CDR3 in amino acids: CSAGTKTGGGYGYTF. CDR3 DNA: TGCAGTGCTGGGACGAAGACAGGGGGAGGATATGGCTACACCTTC.

For the CDR3, the DNA is TGTGCCATCAGTGAGTCGAGCGCGTCAGCCCAAGAGACCCAGTACTTC. Protein sequence: CAISESSASAQETQYF. The chain links TRBV10-3 to TRBJ2-5; D unclear. Germline loops: CDR1 ENHRY, CDR2 SYGVKD. Trimming left V 0 bases short and J 1 base short, with 12 bases between. The CDR3 has 16 amino acids.

V gene TRBV24-1 combines with J gene TRBJ2-3; 11 bases match TRBD1. CDR3 length equals 16 residues. V lost 4 bases to trimming and J lost 5 bases; unmatched junction nucleotides: 7. Germline V gene lookup returns CDR1 KGHDR and CDR2 SFDVKD. The CDR3 region is CATSDWTGGRVDTQYF. For the CDR3, the DNA is TGTGCCACCAGTGACTGGACAGGGGGCCGGGTAGATACGCAGTATTTT.

This clonotype turned up a few times. The chain couples TRBV4-3 to TRBJ2-7, with D tentatively TRBD2 (5 bases). CDR3 length: 14 amino acids. Trimming took off 1 base at V and 5 bases at J, with 12 bases between the two ends. Germline V CDR1 and CDR2: LGHNA, YSLEER. The CDR3 nucleotides are TGCGCCAGCAGCCAAGTTGAGGGTATCCACGAGCAGTACTTC. It yields the protein CASSQVEGIHEQYF.

The rearrangement uses TRBV28 and TRBJ2-3; 9 nucleotides agree with TRBD1. J lost 3 bases, V lost 5 bases, and 9 bases had no gene match. The germline V gene encodes CDR1 MDHEN and CDR2 SYDVKM. The CDR3 has 16 residues. In DNA form, the CDR3 reads TGTGCCAGCAGTCAGAACGGACAGGGGACGACAGATACGCAGTATTTT. This translates into CASSQNGQGTTDTQYF.

This clonotype was seen a few times. In DNA form, the CDR3 reads TGTGCCAGCAGCCAAGCCCCGGGCGGGAACTATGGCTACACCTTC. As protein: CASSQAPGGNYGYTF. The chain is built from TRBV4-2 and TRBJ1-2; no clear D gene. Trimming removed 1 base at V and 2 bases at J, with 11 bases between. Germline V gives CDR1 LGHNA, CDR2 YNFKEQ. The CDR3 has 15 residues.

This clonotype showed up just a few times. The genes are TRBV20-1 and TRBJ1-2; the D is unclear. Germline-derived CDR1 and CDR2 are DFQATT and SNEGSKA (reference sequence). Trimming cost V 4 bases and J 12 bases, with 24 bases left between them. The CDR3 totals 14 residues. The CDR3 protein is CSAIYGGGGNVNTF. The DNA for the CDR3 is TGCAGTGCTATCTACGGAGGTGGCGGCAACGTGAACACCTTC.

The table lists this clonotype with a count of one. The CDR3: CASRGGGQVAIIAYNEQYF. The CDR3 nucleotides are TGTGCCAGCAGGGGGGGGGGACAGGTGGCAATCATCGCCTACAATGAGCAGTACTTC. J is TRBJ2-1 and V is TRBV6-1; possible D gene TRBD1, 8 bases. The J call may be mistaken, given a closer DNA end match to TRBJ2-7. The CDR3 loop spans 19 amino acids. Germline V gene lookup returns CDR1 MNHNS and CDR2 SASEGT.

The CDR3: CASRRGAANYGYTF. The CDR3 nucleotides are TGTGCCAGTAGACGAGGAGCAGCTAACTATGGCTACACCTTC. The chain uses TRBV19 and TRBJ1-2; D unclear. CDR1 and CDR2 from the germline V gene are LNHDA and SQIVND (reference sequence). V was clipped by 6 bases and J by 0 bases, with 11 bases between them. This CDR3 has 14 amino acids.

The table lists this clonotype with a few counts. The chain recombines TRBV20-1 with TRBJ2-3; TRBD1 agrees at 8 bases. Germline-derived CDR1 and CDR2 are DFQATT and SNEGSKA (reference sequence). V shed 5 bases and J 3 bases; nucleotides not matched to a gene: 10. The length of the CDR3 is 15 residues. Here the CDR3 DNA reads TGCAGTGCTCCACACGGCAGGGGGCTTACAGATACGCAGTATTTT. As protein: CSAPHGRGLTDTQYF.

A word on this clonotype: Given a much more abundant clone one base away, this may be a read error. The chain joins TRBV7-3 to TRBJ2-5, with TRBD2 as a possible D gene (6 bases). CDR3 size: 12 residues. Per germline, CDR1 SGHTA and CDR2 FQGTGA. V lost 1 base and J lost 9, with 9 bases in between. The DNA of the CDR3 is TGTGCCAGCAGCTTAATGGGGGAGGCCCAGTACTTC. Encoded protein: CASSLMGEAQYF.

The chain employs TRBV2 and TRBJ2-3; 11 bases match TRBD2. The germline gives CDR1 SNHLY, CDR2 FYNNEI. Unmatched junction bases numbered 8, after V lost 3 bases and J lost 6 bases. The CDR3 covers 16 residues. CDR3 loop: CASSESGLAGSDTQYF. DNA for the CDR3: TGTGCCAGCAGTGAGAGCGGACTAGCGGGCTCGGATACGCAGTATTTT.

The V call is TRBV6-5, the J call TRBJ2-1, with D uncertain. The V gene lost 0 bases and the J gene lost 8 bases, with 8 bases spanning the gap. This CDR3 region has 13 residues. Germline V CDR1 and CDR2: MNHEY, SVGAGI. CDR3 in DNA: TGTGCCAGCAGTTACTCCGAGTGGCATGAGCAGTTCTTC. It codes for CASSYSEWHEQFF.

This chain joins TRBV6-5 and TRBJ1-1; a possible D gene is TRBD1 (5 bases). V was pared by 10 bases and J by 6 bases, with 12 bases between. Germline V gives CDR1 MNHEY, CDR2 SVGAGI. The CDR3 spans 11 residues. CDR3 sequence reads: CATRVSAEAFF. Here the CDR3 DNA reads TGTGCCACCAGGGTGTCGGCTGAAGCTTTCTTT.